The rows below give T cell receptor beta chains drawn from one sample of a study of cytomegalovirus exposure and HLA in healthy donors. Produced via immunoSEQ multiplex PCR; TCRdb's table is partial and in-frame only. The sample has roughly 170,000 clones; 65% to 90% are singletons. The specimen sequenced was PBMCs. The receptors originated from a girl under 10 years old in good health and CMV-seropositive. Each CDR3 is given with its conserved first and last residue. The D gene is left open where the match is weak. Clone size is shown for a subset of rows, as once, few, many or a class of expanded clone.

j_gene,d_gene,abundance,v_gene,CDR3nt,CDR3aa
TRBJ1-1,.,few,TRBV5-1,TGCGCCAGCAGTCTCACTACAGGGAGGGCTGAAGCTTTCTTT,CASSLTTGRAEAFF
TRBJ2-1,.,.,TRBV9,TGTGCCAGCAGCGTAGTAGACTCCGGGAGCGGCTTCTTC,CASSVVDSGSGFF
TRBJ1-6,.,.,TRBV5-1,TGCGCCAGCAGCTTGGGGGGCGGGAGTTCACCCCTCCACTTT,CASSLGGGSSPLHF
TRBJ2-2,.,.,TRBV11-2,TGTGCCAGCAGCCAACCAACGCCGGGTCTCACCGGGGAGCTGTTTTTT,CASSQPTPGLTGELFF
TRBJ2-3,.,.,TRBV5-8,TGTGCCAGCAGCTTGGAGGCGGGCACAGATACGCAGTATTTT,CASSLEAGTDTQYF
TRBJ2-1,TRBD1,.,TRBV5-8,TGTGCCAGCATCCCATCCGGGACAGACTTTTACAATGAGCAGTTCTTC,CASIPSGTDFYNEQFF
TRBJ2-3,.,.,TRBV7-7,TGTGCTAGCAGCTTGAAGTCCGGAGGCGTTGGGACGCAGTATTTT,CASSLKSGGVGTQYF
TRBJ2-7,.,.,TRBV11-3,TGTGCCAGCAGCGCCCGCTACGGGTACGGACAGTACTTC,CASSARYGYGQYF
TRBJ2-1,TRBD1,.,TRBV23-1,TGCGCCAGCAGTCCACCGGGACAGGGGCTTGGTGAGCAGTTCTTC,CASSPPGQGLGEQFF
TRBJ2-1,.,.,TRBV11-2,TGTGCCAGCAGCCGCAGTCCCGCGGTCAATGAGCAGTTCTTC,CASSRSPAVNEQFF
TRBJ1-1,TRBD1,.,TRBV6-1,TGTGCCAGCAGTGAGGGACAGGGGGTAAACACTGAAGCTTTCTTT,CASSEGQGVNTEAFF
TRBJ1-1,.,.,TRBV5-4,TGTGCCAGCAGTGTACCGGGACTTGGCCAAGCTTTCTTT,CASSVPGLGQAFF
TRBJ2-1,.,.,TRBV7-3,TGTGCCAGCAGCTTAAATATGGGGGGGGCCAATGAGCAGTTCTTC,CASSLNMGGANEQFF
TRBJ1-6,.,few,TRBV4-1,TGCGCCAGCAGCCAAGAATCCAGAATCTATAATTCACCCCTCCACTTT,CASSQESRIYNSPLHF
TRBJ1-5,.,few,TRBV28,TGTGCCAGCAGATGGGGGACTGTGCATCAGCCCCAGCATTTT,CASRWGTVHQPQHF
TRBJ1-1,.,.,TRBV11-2,TGTGCCAGCAGCTTAGTAGGGAGTCTCAACACTGAAGCTTTCTTT,CASSLVGSLNTEAFF
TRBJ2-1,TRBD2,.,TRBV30,TGTGCCTGGACATTGGCGGGAGGGCCCGATGAGCAGTTCTTC,CAWTLAGGPDEQFF
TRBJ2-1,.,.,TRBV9,TGTGCCAGCAGCGTGAGCCGACAGGCGATTATATACAATGAGCAGTTCTTC,CASSVSRQAIIYNEQFF
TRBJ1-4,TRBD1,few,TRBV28,TGTGCCAGCAGCGGACAGGGACTGGGTAATGAAAAACTGTTTTTT,CASSGQGLGNEKLFF
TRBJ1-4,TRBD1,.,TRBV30,TGTGCCTGGAGGGGTTGGACAGGGGGAGACGAAAAACTGTTTTTT,CAWRGWTGGDEKLFF
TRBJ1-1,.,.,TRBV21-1,TGTGCCAGCAGCAAAGCGACAGGTATGAACACTGAAGCTTTCTTT,CASSKATGMNTEAFF
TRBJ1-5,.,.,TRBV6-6,TGTGCCAGCAGTTATACTCGCGGCAGGGCAAACCAGCCCCAGCATTTT,CASSYTRGRANQPQHF
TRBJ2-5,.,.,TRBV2,TGTGCCAGCAGTGATGGCAGGGGCGAGACCCAGTACTTC,CASSDGRGETQYF
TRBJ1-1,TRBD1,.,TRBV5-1,TGCGCCAGCAGCCCCCTATCGGGACAGGGTGAAGCTTTCTTT,CASSPLSGQGEAFF
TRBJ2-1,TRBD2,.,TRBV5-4,TGTGCCAGCAGCCGGCCTGCGGGACTAGCGGACAATGAGCAGTTCTTC,CASSRPAGLADNEQFF
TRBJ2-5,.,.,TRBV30,TGTGCCTGGAGGTACAGGGTGGGAGAGCAGTACTTC,CAWRYRVGEQYF
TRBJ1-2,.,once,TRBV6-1,TGTGCCAGCAGTGAGGGGCCTTATATTGTACCCGAGGATGGCTACACCTTC,CASSEGPYIVPEDGYTF
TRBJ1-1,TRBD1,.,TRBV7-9,TGTGCCAGCAGCCCGACAGGGCTGAACACTGAAGCTTTCTTT,CASSPTGLNTEAFF
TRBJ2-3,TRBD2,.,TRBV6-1,TGTGCCGTCCAGCGGGAGGAGGGCTCCCCAGATACGCAGTATTTT,CAVQREEGSPDTQYF
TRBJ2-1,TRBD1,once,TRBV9,TGTGCCAGCAGCGTAGTGGAGACAGGGTATGAGCAGTTCTTC,CASSVVETGYEQFF
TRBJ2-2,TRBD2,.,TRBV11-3,TGTGCCAGCAGCTTAGGGACTAGCGGGAGTAGCGCCGGGGAGCTGTTTTTT,CASSLGTSGSSAGELFF
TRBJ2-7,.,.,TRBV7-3,TGTGCCAGCAGCTTACAGGGGAACTCCTACGAGCAGTACTTC,CASSLQGNSYEQYF
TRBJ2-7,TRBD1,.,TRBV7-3,TGTGCCAGCAGCTTAATCGGCGGGACAGGTACCTACGAGCAGTACTTC,CASSLIGGTGTYEQYF
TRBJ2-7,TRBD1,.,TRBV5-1,TGCGCCAGCAGCCACGTAGGGGGCCACTCCTACGAGCAGTACTTC,CASSHVGGHSYEQYF
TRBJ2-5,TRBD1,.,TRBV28,TGTGCCAGCAGTTTAGGGGACAGGGGTCGGGAGACCCAGTACTTC,CASSLGDRGRETQYF
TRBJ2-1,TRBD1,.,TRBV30,TGTGCCTGGAGTGTACAGGGGGACAATGAGCAGTTCTTC,CAWSVQGDNEQFF
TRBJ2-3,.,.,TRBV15,TGTGCCACCGCAAGGCGGAGAATCACAGATACGCAGTATTTT,CATARRRITDTQYF
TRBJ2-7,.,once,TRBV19,TGTGCCAGTAGTACAGGTAGCGAGCAGTACTTC,CASSTGSEQYF
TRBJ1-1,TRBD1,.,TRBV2,TGTGCCAGCAGTGGGGGACAGTTCGTCAGGCTGAACACTGAAGCTTTCTTT,CASSGGQFVRLNTEAFF
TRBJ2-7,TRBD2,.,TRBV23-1,TGCGCCAGCAGGGGACTGACGACTAGCGGGGGGCTCGGCGAGCAGTACTTC,CASRGLTTSGGLGEQYF
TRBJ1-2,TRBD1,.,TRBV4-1,TGCGCCAGCAGCCAAGAGATGGCAGGGGGCCCTAACTATGGCTACACCTTC,CASSQEMAGGPNYGYTF
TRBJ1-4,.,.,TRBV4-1,TGCGCCAGCAGCCTCTGGGCCCGTGAAAAACTGTTTTTT,CASSLWAREKLFF
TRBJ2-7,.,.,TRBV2,TGTGCCAGCAGTGAAGCCGTCGGGGTGCCGCGGTACTTC,CASSEAVGVPRYF
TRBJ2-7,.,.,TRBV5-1,TGCGCCAGCAGCTTGGTCGTGAAACAGTTCTCCTACGAGCAGTACTTC,CASSLVVKQFSYEQYF
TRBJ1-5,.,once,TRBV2,TGTGCCAGCAGTTTCCGGAGGACAGCTAGCAATCAGCCCCAGCATTTT,CASSFRRTASNQPQHF